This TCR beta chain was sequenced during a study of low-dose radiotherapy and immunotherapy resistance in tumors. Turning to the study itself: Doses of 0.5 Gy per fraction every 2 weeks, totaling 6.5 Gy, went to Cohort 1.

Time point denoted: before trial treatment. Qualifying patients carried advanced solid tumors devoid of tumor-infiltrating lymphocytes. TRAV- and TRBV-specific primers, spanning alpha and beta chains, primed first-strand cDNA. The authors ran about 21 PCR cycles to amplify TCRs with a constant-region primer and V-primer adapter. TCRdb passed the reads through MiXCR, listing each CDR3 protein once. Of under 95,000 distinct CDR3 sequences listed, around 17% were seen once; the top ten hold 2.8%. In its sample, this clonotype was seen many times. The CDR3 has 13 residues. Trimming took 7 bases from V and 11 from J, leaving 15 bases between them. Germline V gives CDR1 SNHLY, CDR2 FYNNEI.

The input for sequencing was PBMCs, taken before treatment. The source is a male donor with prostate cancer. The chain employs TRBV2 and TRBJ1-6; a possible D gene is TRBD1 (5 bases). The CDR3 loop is CASNWGPRTPLHF. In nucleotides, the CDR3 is TGTGCCAGCAATTGGGGCCCGAGGACACCCCTCCACTTT.